These 25 T cell receptor beta chains share one sample of origin, sequenced in a study of monozygotic twins with inflammatory bowel disease. TCRdb reworked the 5' RACE reads into one entry per CDR3 protein, no DNA. The sample table includes around 410,000 distinct CDR3 sequences. Sequencing used blood. The receptors originated from a human donor with ulcerative colitis or Crohn's disease, or a healthy co-twin of an affected twin (not recorded which).

The chain uses TRBV27 and TRBJ2-3; TCRdb outputs TRBD2, but without DNA this stays unchecked. This CDR3 is built from 18 residues. The germline CDR1 and CDR2 sequences are MNHEY and SMNVEV (reference sequence). CDR3 residues: CASSLASGRPDLTDTQYF.

CDR3 sequence reads: CSVDRAGGSEQYF. The chain employs TRBV29-1 and TRBJ2-7; the TCRdb D gene call, TRBD2, has no DNA to confirm it. CDR1 and CDR2 from the germline V gene are SQVTM and ANQGSEA. This CDR3 has 13 amino acids.

The V and J genes are TRBV7-2 and TRBJ1-5; TCRdb returns TRBD1, unconfirmable since there is no DNA. Germline V gene lookup returns CDR1 SGHTA and CDR2 FQGNSA. The CDR3 is 16 amino acids. CDR3 sequence reads: CASSSVTGLSNQPQHF.

This rearrangement joins TRBV20-1 to TRBJ2-1; absent DNA, TCRdb's TRBD2 call cannot be checked. The CDR3 totals 15 residues. Germline V gene lookup returns CDR1 DFQATT and CDR2 SNEGSKA (reference sequence). This CDR3 is CSAPLPGRSYNEQFF.

The rearrangement joins TRBV28 to TRBJ2-1; TCRdb's D gene call, TRBD1, goes unchecked for lack of DNA. Germline lookup yields CDR1 MDHEN and CDR2 SYDVKM. CDR3 size: 15 residues. The CDR3 loop is CASSFWQGAVYEQFF.

The rearrangement links TRBV11-2 to TRBJ2-5. The CDR3 runs 13 residues. Germline V lookup: CDR1 SGHAT, CDR2 FQNNGV. Here the CDR3 reads CASSLDAVETQYF.

This chain links TRBV30 with TRBJ1-2. Germline V gene data show CDR1 as GTSNPN and CDR2 as SVGIG (reference sequence). The CDR3 length is 13 residues. Here the CDR3 reads CAWSVNNLYGYTF.

The V and J genes are TRBV24-1 and TRBJ1-2. In germline, CDR1 is KGHDR, CDR2 SFDVKD. This CDR3 comprises 14 residues. CDR3 region: CATSDDKINYGYTF.

V gene TRBV12-3 or TRBV12-4 combines with J gene TRBJ2-2; no DNA is available, so the TRBD1 call from TCRdb remains unchecked. The CDR3 loop spans 15 amino acids. This CDR3 is CASSPRGQVAGELFF.

The V call is TRBV12-3 or TRBV12-4, the J call TRBJ2-3; TCRdb's D gene call, TRBD2, goes unchecked for lack of DNA. This CDR3 contains 11 residues. This chain's CDR3 is CASSQREMQYF.

The CDR3 sequence is CASSLRDRATGELFF. The rearrangement links TRBV5-6 to TRBJ2-2; the D call from TCRdb, TRBD1, cannot be confirmed without DNA. The CDR3 consists of 15 residues. The germline CDR1 and CDR2 sequences are SGHDT and YYEEEE.

This rearrangement joins TRBV20-1 to TRBJ2-2; TCRdb picks TRBD1, but there is no DNA to check that call. The CDR3 extends over 16 amino acids. Per germline, CDR1 DFQATT and CDR2 SNEGSKA (reference sequence). The CDR3 reads CSARDQGGPVTGELFF.

The rearrangement links TRBV4-2 to TRBJ2-7; no DNA is available, so the TRBD1 call from TCRdb remains unchecked. Looked up from germline, CDR1 is LGHNA and CDR2 is YNFKEQ. The CDR3 contains 16 residues. The CDR3: CASSQEATGTSYEQYF.

The chain employs TRBV6-2 or TRBV6-3 and TRBJ1-3; TCRdb reports TRBD1, a call that lacks DNA to check it against. The CDR3 covers 20 residues. Looked up from germline, CDR1 is MNHEY and CDR2 is SVGEGT. The CDR3: CASSYPVEGAGVSSGNTIYF.

The J gene is TRBJ1-6, the V gene TRBV7-2; TCRdb lists TRBD1, though no DNA is available to test this call. This CDR3 has 16 amino acids. Looked up from germline, CDR1 is SGHTA and CDR2 is FQGNSA. The CDR3 loop is CASSRVGGLRNSPLHF.

This sequence joins TRBV11-1 and TRBJ2-5; the TCRdb D gene call, TRBD1, has no DNA to confirm it. Germline CDR1 is SGHAT and CDR2 is FQDESV (reference sequence). The CDR3 loop spans 15 amino acids. CDR3 sequence: CASSSYREVRETQYF.

The rearrangement links TRBV30 to TRBJ2-5; TCRdb returns TRBD2, unconfirmable since there is no DNA. Germline CDR1 and CDR2: GTSNPN and SVGIG (reference sequence). The CDR3 consists of 16 residues. This CDR3 reads CAWSPGLAGPQETQYF.

The chain combines TRBV12-3 or TRBV12-4 with TRBJ2-1; TCRdb selects TRBD2, and the lack of DNA leaves this call unchecked. The CDR3 has 14 amino acids. The CDR3 is CASSLQLENNEQLF.

The chain has TRBV2 and TRBJ2-1; as DNA is missing, the TRBD2 call by TCRdb cannot be tested. CDR3 length equals 15 residues. Germline lookup yields CDR1 SNHLY and CDR2 FYNNEI. The CDR3: CASILRGGRANEQFF.

The chain links TRBV13 to TRBJ1-2; TCRdb lists TRBD1, though no DNA is available to test this call. CDR1 and CDR2 from the germline V gene are PRHDT and FYEKMQ (reference sequence). The CDR3 extends over 12 amino acids. Here the CDR3 reads CASSQGRGGYTF.

The chain is built from TRBV20-1 and TRBJ2-7. Looked up from germline, CDR1 is DFQATT and CDR2 is SNEGSKA (reference sequence). The CDR3 sequence is 15 residues long. This chain's CDR3 is CSARSRARPSYEQYF.

The gene calls are TRBV19 and TRBJ1-1. The CDR3 runs to 14 residues. The germline gives CDR1 LNHDA, CDR2 SQIVND (reference sequence). The CDR3 sequence: CASSITDGGTEAFF.

This chain joins TRBV5-5 and TRBJ1-5; the D call from TCRdb, TRBD1, cannot be confirmed without DNA. Per germline, CDR1 SGHKS and CDR2 YYEKEE (reference sequence). The CDR3 totals 15 residues. This CDR3 reads CASSADRVGNQPQHF.

The CDR3 loop is CASSQWGTSTKSSYNEQFF. The V gene is TRBV16, the J gene TRBJ2-1; TCRdb selects TRBD2, and the lack of DNA leaves this call unchecked. CDR1 is KGHSY, CDR2 FQNENV, per germline. This CDR3 contains 19 residues.

The CDR3 loop reads CASSLGARNEQFF. The rearrangement uses TRBV5-5 and TRBJ2-1. Germline CDR1 and CDR2: SGHKS and YYEKEE (reference sequence). The CDR3 totals 13 residues.